One sample yielded the 20 T cell receptor beta chains listed below, sequenced in a study of OX40 agonist ivuxolimab in advanced cancers. The data were produced by immunoSEQ multiplex PCR, yet TCRdb's version contains in-frame clones alone and is incomplete. Of more than 65,000 clones in the sample, more than 70% were seen once. The sequencing here drew on CD4+ or CD8+ T cells sorted from blood, taken in a trial of the OX40 agonist ivuxolimab. Receptors originate from an adult with an advanced solid tumor such as melanoma, head and neck, liver or kidney cancer.

This clone was detected once. The rearrangement uses TRBV28 and TRBJ1-6, with D perhaps TRBD1 (6 bases). This CDR3 has 14 residues. V was clipped by 11 bases and J by 9 bases, with 20 bases between them. CDR1 and CDR2 from the germline V gene are MDHEN and SYDVKM. The chain's CDR3 is CAGGTTGHASPLHF. For the CDR3, the DNA is TGTGCCGGGGGGACAACAGGGCATGCTTCACCCCTCCACTTT.

J is TRBJ2-3 and V is TRBV16; D might be TRBD2 (5 bases). Germline CDR1 is KGHSY and CDR2 is FQNENV. V lost 8 bases and J lost 2, with 17 bases in between. This CDR3 contains 15 residues. CDR3 sequence reads: CASALDSAFTDTQYF. The CDR3 nucleotides read TGTGCCAGCGCACTGGATAGCGCGTTCACAGATACGCAGTATTTT.

V usage is TRBV18 and J usage is TRBJ1-5; no clear D gene. This CDR3 is 12 amino acids long. Germline CDR1 and CDR2: KGHSH and LQKENI. The V gene lost 0 bases and the J gene lost 4 bases, with 1 base spanning the gap. In nucleotides, the CDR3 is TGTGCCAGCTCACCACCAAATCAGCCCCAGCATTTT. This codes for CASSPPNQPQHF.

This clone was seen only a few times. The J gene is TRBJ2-3, the V gene TRBV29-1; TRBD2 matches 11 bases. The germline V gene has CDR1 SQVTM and CDR2 ANQGSEA. V shed 7 bases and J 5 bases; nucleotides not matched to a gene: 8. This CDR3 region has 14 residues. The CDR3 DNA is TGCAGCGCCGTTAGCGGGGGGGCCGTAGATACGCAGTATTTT. This codes for CSAVSGGAVDTQYF.

The V gene is TRBV5-1, the J gene TRBJ2-7; D perhaps matches TRBD1 (5 bases). Trimming took 5 bases from V and 3 from J, leaving 9 bases between them. Germline V lookup: CDR1 SGHRS, CDR2 YFSETQ. The CDR3 contains 12 residues. The CDR3 DNA follows: TGCGCCAGCAGTCAGACAGACTACGAGCAGTACTTC. It specifies CASSQTDYEQYF.

This chain uses TRBV6-6 with TRBJ1-5; D not certain. There are 13 residues in the CDR3. Per germline, CDR1 MNHNY and CDR2 SVGAGI (reference sequence). V was cut by 5 bases and J by 5 bases, with 10 bases left in between. CDR3 in DNA: TGTGCCAGCAGTCCCACAGCCTATCAGCCCCAGCATTTT. Translated, it gives CASSPTAYQPQHF.

The J gene is TRBJ1-1, the V gene TRBV7-6, with a weak D call TRBD1 (5 bases). This CDR3 contains 14 residues. Per the germline V gene, CDR1 is SGHVS and CDR2 is FNYEAQ. V was shortened by 1 base and J by 6 bases, with 12 bases between the two germline ends. The CDR3 nucleotides are TGTGCCAGCAGCTTAGGGCGCGGGGGGGCTGAAGCTTTCTTT. Protein sequence: CASSLGRGGAEAFF.

For the CDR3, the DNA is TGCAGCGTTTTAAGGGGGCTGGAGACCCAGTACTTC. Translated, it gives CSVLRGLETQYF. V gene TRBV29-1 combines with J gene TRBJ2-5; 7 bases match TRBD1. Germline CDR1 SQVTM, CDR2 ANQGSEA. V lost 5 bases and J lost 5; bases outside the gene matches: 5. The CDR3 sequence is 12 residues long.

The rearrangement links TRBV28 to TRBJ2-7; no firm D call. Deletions cut 5 bases from V and 4 bases from J, with 6 bases between. Germline CDR1 and CDR2: MDHEN and SYDVKM. The CDR3 contains 11 residues. CDR3 coding DNA: TGTGCCAGCAGTATCCTTTACGAGCAGTACTTC. This codes for CASSILYEQYF.

The V and J genes are TRBV28 and TRBJ1-6, with 12 bases lining up with TRBD1. After removal of 10 bases from V and 4 bases from J, the junction contained 8 bases not matched to a gene. The CDR3 loop spans 16 amino acids. The germline V gene encodes CDR1 MDHEN and CDR2 SYDVKM. CDR3 nucleotides: TGTGCCACGGGACAGGGGGCAGGTTTTTATAATTCACCCCTCCACTTT. This sequence encodes CATGQGAGFYNSPLHF.

The J gene is TRBJ2-3, the V gene TRBV5-1, with D tentatively TRBD1 (5 bases). The CDR3 covers 15 residues. The V and J ends lost 0 bases and 0 bases respectively, with 8 bases between them. Germline V lookup: CDR1 SGHRS, CDR2 YFSETQ. CDR3 in DNA: TGCGCCAGCAGCTTGGGGGGCGTTAGCACAGATACGCAGTATTTT. Residues: CASSLGGVSTDTQYF.

This chain uses TRBV2 with TRBJ1-2, with D possibly being TRBD1 (5 bases). The CDR3 runs to 13 residues. Germline assignment: CDR1 SNHLY and CDR2 FYNNEI. Trimming took 4 bases from V and 5 from J, leaving 11 bases between them. CDR3 protein: CASSVRQGYGYTF. The CDR3 bases are TGTGCCAGCAGTGTAAGGCAGGGTTATGGCTACACCTTC.

The CDR3 DNA reads TGTGCCAGCAGCCTAAGCGGATATGGCTACACCTTC. Encoded protein: CASSLSGYGYTF. The chain links TRBV28 to TRBJ1-2; D uncertain. This CDR3 contains 12 residues. In germline, CDR1 is MDHEN, CDR2 SYDVKM. Trimming removed 6 bases from V and 5 bases from J, with 10 bases in between.

This chain joins TRBV7-7 and TRBJ2-1; 8 bases align to TRBD1. Germline trimming cut 4 bases from V and 10 bases from J; bases unmatched to any gene: 9. CDR1 and CDR2 from the germline V gene are SSHAT and FNYEAQ (reference sequence). CDR3 length: 14 residues. In nucleotides, the CDR3 is TGTGCCAGCAGCTCCAGGGGGCAGGGTGGGGAGCAGTTCTTC. Its protein is CASSSRGQGGEQFF.

This clone was counted between two and nine times. The genes are TRBV6-5 and TRBJ2-7; D is unclear. This CDR3 region has 15 residues. Trimming shortened V by 0 bases and J by 6 bases, and 15 bases separated the two germline ends. The germline gives CDR1 MNHEY, CDR2 SVGAGI. CDR3 DNA: TGTGCCAGCAGTTACTCGATGGGGATTCTGAGCGAGCAGTACTTC. Translated: CASSYSMGILSEQYF.

The rearrangement joins TRBV4-2 to TRBJ1-6; a possible D gene is TRBD1 (6 bases). Trimming removed 0 bases from V and 7 bases from J, with 22 bases in between. This CDR3 comprises 19 residues. The germline V gene has CDR1 LGHNA and CDR2 YNFKEQ. CDR3 protein: CASSQDLPRGAGPNSPLHF. DNA for the CDR3: TGTGCCAGCAGCCAAGATCTACCCCGGGGGGCAGGACCAAATTCACCCCTCCACTTT.

V usage is TRBV2 and J usage is TRBJ2-1, with TRBD2 as a possible D gene (5 bases). V lost 6 bases and J lost 3, with 12 bases in between. The CDR3 contains 14 residues. Germline values: CDR1 SNHLY, CDR2 FYNNEI. The CDR3 spells CASSPEEDYNEQFF. The CDR3 coding sequence is TGTGCCAGCAGCCCGGAGGAGGACTACAATGAGCAGTTCTTC.

This chain links TRBV6-9 with TRBJ1-2; D may be TRBD1 (6 bases). V lost 8 bases and J lost 3, with 13 bases in between. Germline CDR1 is MNHGY and CDR2 is SVAAGI. The CDR3 is 13 amino acids. The CDR3 loop is CASHPPGDYGYTF. CDR3 nucleotides: TGTGCCAGCCATCCCCCAGGGGACTATGGCTACACCTTC.

This clone was detected only once. The V and J genes are TRBV5-5 and TRBJ2-3, with D possibly TRBD1 on 6 matching bases. V was clipped by 4 bases and J by 4 bases, with 16 bases between them. The length of the CDR3 is 15 residues. Germline V gives CDR1 SGHKS, CDR2 YYEKEE (reference sequence). This CDR3 reads CASSVGTTGPDTQYF. CDR3 coding DNA: TGTGCCAGCAGCGTCGGGACAACGGGGCCAGATACGCAGTATTTT.

This sequence joins TRBV7-8 and TRBJ1-2; the D is unclear. CDR3 size: 12 residues. Trimming cost V 2 bases and J 7 bases, with 8 bases left between them. The germline CDR1 and CDR2 sequences are SGHVS and FQNEAQ. CDR3: CASSLLRRGYTF. The CDR3 DNA reads TGTGCCAGCAGCTTACTCCGCCGTGGCTACACCTTC.